Listed below are T cell receptor beta chains from one sample, sequenced in a study of blood T cell repertoires in COVID-19. The data were produced by immunoSEQ multiplex PCR, yet TCRdb's version contains in-frame clones alone and is incomplete. The sample includes about 150,000 clones, about 80% of them seen just once. Material: PBMCs or T cells enriched from blood (not recorded which). These TCRs come from a man aged 50 to 60 who had recovered from COVID-19. CDR3s include the opening cysteine and the closing phenylalanine or tryptophan. Each record gives: D gene, V gene, clone size, J gene, CDR3 protein, CDR3 DNA. D genes are given only for firm matches. The size field is filled for only some rows; it gives once, few, many or a size class.

D gene: -; V gene: TRBV28; clone size: -; J gene: TRBJ2-7; CDR3 protein: CASRTGFDYEQYF; CDR3 DNA: TGTGCCAGCAGGACTGGGTTCGACTACGAGCAGTACTTC
D gene: -; V gene: TRBV3-1/TRBV3-2; clone size: few; J gene: TRBJ2-1; CDR3 protein: CASSQDLGGSYNEQFF; CDR3 DNA: TGTGCCAGCAGCCAAGATTTAGGGGGCTCCTACAATGAGCAGTTCTTC
D gene: -; V gene: TRBV14; clone size: -; J gene: TRBJ1-2; CDR3 protein: CASSQVSGLSHYGYTF; CDR3 DNA: TGTGCCAGCAGCCAAGTTTCGGGACTCTCTCACTATGGCTACACCTTC
D gene: -; V gene: TRBV19; clone size: -; J gene: TRBJ1-2; CDR3 protein: CASISWASANGYTF; CDR3 DNA: TGTGCCAGTATATCGTGGGCCTCGGCTAATGGCTACACCTTC
D gene: TRBD1; V gene: TRBV2; clone size: -; J gene: TRBJ2-7; CDR3 protein: CASSGDRAGDSEQYF; CDR3 DNA: TGTGCCAGCAGTGGGGACAGGGCTGGAGACTCCGAGCAGTACTTC
D gene: -; V gene: TRBV2; clone size: -; J gene: TRBJ1-5; CDR3 protein: CASSDLLGNSNQPQHF; CDR3 DNA: TGTGCCAGCAGTGATTTACTAGGGAATAGCAATCAGCCCCAGCATTTT
D gene: -; V gene: TRBV6-5; clone size: few; J gene: TRBJ1-2; CDR3 protein: CASTAIEGYGYTF; CDR3 DNA: TGTGCCAGCACGGCGATCGAGGGCTATGGCTACACCTTC
D gene: -; V gene: TRBV7-2; clone size: once; J gene: TRBJ1-1; CDR3 protein: CASSLISDTAAFF; CDR3 DNA: TGTGCCAGCAGCTTAATCTCGGACACCGCAGCTTTCTTT
D gene: TRBD1; V gene: TRBV5-4; clone size: -; J gene: TRBJ1-1; CDR3 protein: CASSRDRGFTEAFF; CDR3 DNA: TGTGCCAGCAGCAGGGACAGGGGGTTCACTGAAGCTTTCTTT
D gene: -; V gene: TRBV5-6; clone size: -; J gene: TRBJ1-6; CDR3 protein: CASSFLTRGTLFLPLHF; CDR3 DNA: TGTGCCAGCAGCTTCCTCACGCGGGGGACCCTTTTCCTACCCCTCCACTTT
D gene: TRBD1; V gene: TRBV5-5; clone size: -; J gene: TRBJ1-4; CDR3 protein: CASSSAGGAGEKLFF; CDR3 DNA: TGTGCCAGCAGCTCCGCAGGGGGCGCTGGTGAAAAACTGTTTTTT
D gene: -; V gene: TRBV11-2; clone size: -; J gene: TRBJ2-3; CDR3 protein: CASSLDLGRFTDTQYF; CDR3 DNA: TGTGCCAGCAGCTTAGATCTGGGCAGGTTCACAGATACGCAGTATTTT
D gene: -; V gene: TRBV2; clone size: -; J gene: TRBJ2-3; CDR3 protein: CASRAGTNTDTQYF; CDR3 DNA: TGTGCCAGCAGGGCCGGGACAAACACAGATACGCAGTATTTT
D gene: TRBD2; V gene: TRBV25-1; clone size: -; J gene: TRBJ2-5; CDR3 protein: CASSEWGGQTQYF; CDR3 DNA: TGTGCCAGCAGTGAATGGGGGGGACAGACCCAGTACTTC
D gene: TRBD2; V gene: TRBV7-2; clone size: -; J gene: TRBJ2-7; CDR3 protein: CASSLELAGLEQYF; CDR3 DNA: TGTGCCAGCAGCTTAGAACTAGCGGGGCTCGAGCAGTACTTC
D gene: -; V gene: TRBV7-2; clone size: -; J gene: TRBJ2-1; CDR3 protein: CASSSGSTGGNEQFF; CDR3 DNA: TGTGCCAGCAGCTCCGGGTCGACAGGAGGCAATGAGCAGTTCTTC
D gene: TRBD1; V gene: TRBV28; clone size: -; J gene: TRBJ2-4; CDR3 protein: CASRRTGVGIQYF; CDR3 DNA: TGTGCCAGCAGAAGGACAGGGGTTGGCATTCAGTACTTC